The source of this T cell receptor (beta chain) is a study of response to subunit inactivated influenza vaccine. Germline V CDR1 and CDR2: MNHEY, SVGAGI. J gave up 4 bases and V 2 bases, and 3 bases lay outside the gene matches. The CDR3 spans 15 residues. Findings and limits, study-wide: Authors suggested each seasonal flu vaccination may recruit only limited numbers of new T cells.

TCRdb processed the RT-PCR reads anew with MiXCR; each CDR3 protein has one entry. The top ten clones hold over 10% of a sample with about 160,000 distinct CDR3 sequences, about a tenth of them seen once. About this clonotype itself: Its antigen remains unknown.

This chain uses TRBV6-5 with TRBJ2-1, with 9 bases matching TRBD2. The source of this sequence is a man aged 45-65 years who received an inactivated influenza vaccine. The sample here was non-naive T cells sorted from PBMCs, taken 45 days after vaccination. The CDR3 loop is CASSYRLAGYNEQFF. CDR3 DNA: TGTGCCAGCAGTTACCGGCTAGCGGGGTACAATGAGCAGTTCTTC.